The clone carrying this T cell receptor beta chain was counted a few times. Its target is unknown. These data are taken from a study of cytomegalovirus exposure and HLA in healthy donors. Across the study: Some 200 million T cells yielded some 120 million unique TCR beta sequences in earlier analysis. Researchers found that less than 90% of 350 to 500 genotyped donors fell within the Caucasian-associated ancestry cluster. The study, taken as a whole, reports: Researchers reported in a later analysis that a missense DCLRE1C variant was tied to TCR beta V- and J-gene trimming. TRBV6-2, TRBV6-3 and some other V segments were excluded as indistinguishable.

The PCR made use of 60 Vbeta and 13 Jbeta primers. Sequencing used immunoSEQ multiplex PCR; TCRdb keeps in-frame clones, though not all of them. The sample holds 150,000 to 200,000 clones; approximately 85% are singletons and the top ten take about 1.7%. The germline V gene encodes CDR1 DFQATT and CDR2 SNEGSKA (reference sequence). Trimming removed 7 bases from V and 6 bases from J, with 8 bases in between. The CDR3 contains 10 residues. Sequencing was carried out using PBMCs. V usage is TRBV20-1 and J usage is TRBJ2-3; D is unclear. This clonotype was obtained from a man aged 18 to 29 in good health and CMV-seronegative. The CDR3 coding sequence is TGCAGTGGTGAGGCCGATACGCAGTATTTT. Translated, it gives CSGEADTQYF.